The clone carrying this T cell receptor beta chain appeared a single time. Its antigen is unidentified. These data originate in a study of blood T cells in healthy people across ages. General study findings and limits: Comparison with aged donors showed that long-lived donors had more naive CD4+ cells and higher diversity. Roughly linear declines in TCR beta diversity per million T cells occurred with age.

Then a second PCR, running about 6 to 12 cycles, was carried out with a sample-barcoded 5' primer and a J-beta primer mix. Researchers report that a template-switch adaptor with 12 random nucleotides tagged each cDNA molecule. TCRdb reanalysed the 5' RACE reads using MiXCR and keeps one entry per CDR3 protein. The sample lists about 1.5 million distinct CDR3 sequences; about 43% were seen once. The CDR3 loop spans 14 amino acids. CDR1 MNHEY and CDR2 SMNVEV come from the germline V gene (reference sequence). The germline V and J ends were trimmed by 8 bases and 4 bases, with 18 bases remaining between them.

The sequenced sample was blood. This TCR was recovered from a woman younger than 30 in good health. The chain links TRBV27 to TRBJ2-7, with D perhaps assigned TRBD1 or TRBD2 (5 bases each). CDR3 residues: CASRSTPGRYEQYF. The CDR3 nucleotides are TGTGCCAGCCGATCAACCCCAGGGAGATACGAGCAGTACTTC.